Following are 17 T cell receptor beta chains from one sample sequenced in a study of T cell responses to AZD1222 COVID-19 vaccine. The table came from immunoSEQ multiplex PCR; TCRdb's copy has only in-frame clones and leaves some out. The sample lists 140,000 to 150,000 clones, approximately 83% occurring once. The input for sequencing was peripheral blood, taken on day 0 of AZD1222 vaccination. The receptors here all came from an adult in good health.

This chain joins TRBV28 and TRBJ2-4, with 8 bases that match TRBD1. Germline trimming cut 3 bases from V and 7 bases from J; bases unmatched to any gene: 11. Looked up from germline, CDR1 is MDHEN and CDR2 is SYDVKM. The CDR3 runs 16 residues. DNA of the CDR3: TGTGCCAGCAGTTTCATCTCCCAGGGGGCTCGGAACATTCAGTACTTC. It yields the protein CASSFISQGARNIQYF.

The rearrangement joins TRBV27 to TRBJ2-3; a weak D match, TRBD2 (5 bases). The CDR3 extends over 15 amino acids. Germline CDR1 is MNHEY and CDR2 is SMNVEV (reference sequence). V was clipped by 8 bases and J by 0 bases, with 15 bases between them. CDR3 in amino acids: CASSYVRGSTDTQYF. As DNA, the CDR3 is TGTGCCAGCTCCTACGTCCGGGGTAGCACAGATACGCAGTATTTT.

The chain employs TRBV10-2 and TRBJ2-1; 14 bases align to TRBD2. V shed 2 bases, J shed 10 bases, and the junction held 1 base outside the gene matches. Germline V CDR1 and CDR2: WSHSY, SAAADI. The CDR3 has 14 amino acids. The CDR3 sequence is CASSEGLAGGEQFF. In DNA form, the CDR3 reads TGCGCCAGCAGTGAGGGACTAGCGGGAGGCGAGCAGTTCTTC.

This clone is a singleton in its sample. This chain joins TRBV4-1 and TRBJ2-6; 7 nucleotides agree with TRBD1. Germline V lookup: CDR1 MGHRA, CDR2 YSYEKL. The J segment lost 2 bases and the V segment lost 3 bases, leaving 7 bases of the junction unmatched. The CDR3 has 17 residues. DNA of the CDR3: TGCGCCAGCAGCCACCGACAGGGCTCCACTGGGGCCAACGTCCTGACTTTC. Amino acids: CASSHRQGSTGANVLTF.

The gene calls are TRBV7-8 and TRBJ1-1, with D possibly being TRBD1 (6 bases). The germline V gene encodes CDR1 SGHVS and CDR2 FQNEAQ. The ends were cut back, 5 bases at V and 4 bases at J, with 14 bases in the middle. The CDR3 sequence is 14 residues long. In DNA form, the CDR3 reads TGTGCCAGCAGCCAAACAGGGTCTCTCACTGAAGCTTTCTTT. This sequence encodes CASSQTGSLTEAFF.

The chain employs TRBV3-1 (or the pseudogene TRBV3-2) and TRBJ2-2; 7 bases match TRBD2. Unmatched junction bases numbered 7, after V lost 2 bases and J lost 1 base. The germline V gene encodes CDR1 LGHDT and CDR2 YNNKEL (reference sequence). This CDR3 comprises 17 residues. CDR3 sequence: CASSQLSGGGNTGELFF. In nucleotides, the CDR3 is TGTGCCAGCAGCCAACTCTCGGGAGGAGGGAACACCGGGGAGCTGTTTTTT.

The chain carries TRBV7-2 and TRBJ2-1; 9 bases are shared with TRBD2. The J segment lost 0 bases and the V segment lost 3 bases, leaving 6 bases of the junction unmatched. Germline V gives CDR1 SGHTA, CDR2 FQGNSA. The CDR3 sequence is 17 residues long. Here the CDR3 reads CASSLASGESSYNEQFF. DNA for the CDR3: TGTGCCAGCAGCTTGGCTAGCGGGGAAAGCTCCTACAATGAGCAGTTCTTC.

This clone occurred once. This sequence joins TRBV15 and TRBJ2-1; a possible D gene is TRBD2 (6 bases). Deletions cut 0 bases from V and 8 bases from J, with 8 bases between. The length of the CDR3 is 13 residues. Germline V gene data show CDR1 as LNHNV and CDR2 as YYDKDF (reference sequence). Written as DNA, the CDR3 is TGTGCCACCAGCAGAGACAGGGAGGATGAGCAGTTCTTC. Amino acids: CATSRDREDEQFF.

The chain couples TRBV10-3 to TRBJ1-3; weak D call: TRBD1 (6 bases). Germline loops: CDR1 ENHRY, CDR2 SYGVKD. The CDR3 sequence is 15 residues long. V lost 2 bases to trimming and J lost 4 bases, with 12 bases between them. The CDR3 DNA sequence: TGTGCCATCAGTGAGACCTGGACAGCGGGAAACACCATATATTTT. Protein: CAISETWTAGNTIYF.

This sequence joins TRBV9 and TRBJ2-1; 12 nucleotides match TRBD1. The CDR3 covers 16 residues. Germline loops: CDR1 SGDLS, CDR2 YYNGEE. The V segment lost 1 base and the J segment 6 bases; nucleotides outside the gene matches: 5. CDR3 protein: CASSVYRDRGLNEQFF. For the CDR3, the DNA is TGTGCCAGCAGCGTATACCGGGACAGGGGGCTCAATGAGCAGTTCTTC.

The chain has TRBV15 and TRBJ1-2, with no clear D. Between the trimmed V and J ends, which lost 0 bases and 8 bases, there was a span of 13 bases. Germline loops: CDR1 LNHNV, CDR2 YYDKDF (reference sequence). There are 14 residues in the CDR3. In DNA form, the CDR3 reads TGTGCCACCAGCAGAGATGGGGTCGGATGGGGCTACACCTTC. This sequence encodes CATSRDGVGWGYTF.

As DNA, the CDR3 is TGTGCCAGCAGCTTGCGGGGGTCCAGGATCGAGCAGTACTTC. As protein: CASSLRGSRIEQYF. This sequence joins TRBV5-8 and TRBJ2-7, with D maybe TRBD2 (6 bases). The CDR3 sequence is 14 residues long. CDR1 is SGHTS and CDR2 is YDEGEE in the germline V gene. V was shortened by 1 base and J by 6 bases, with 14 bases between the two germline ends. The full variable domain, its missing parts supplied by reference TRBV5-8 and TRBJ2-7, is EAGVTQSPTHLIKTRGQQATLRCSPISGHTSVYWYQQALGLGLQFLLWYDEGEERNRGNFPPRFSGRQFPNYSSELNVNALELEDSALYLCASSLRGSRIEQYFGPGTRLTVT.

The chain couples TRBV30 to TRBJ1-2; D unclear. With 1 base removed from V and 2 bases from J, the gap between germline ends came to 5 bases. CDR1 is GTSNPN and CDR2 is SVGIG in the germline V gene (reference sequence). This CDR3 contains 12 residues. The CDR3 protein is CAWSAENYGYTF. The CDR3 DNA follows: TGTGCCTGGAGTGCTGAGAACTATGGCTACACCTTC.

This chain uses TRBV10-3 with TRBJ1-1; tentative D call: TRBD1 (5 bases). Germline CDR1 and CDR2: ENHRY and SYGVKD. The CDR3 totals 15 residues. V was clipped by 4 bases and J by 2 bases, with 14 bases between them. In DNA, the CDR3 is TGTGCCATCAGTGGATCCGGCAGGGATAACACTGAAGCTTTCTTT. The encoded protein is CAISGSGRDNTEAFF.

The CDR3 spells CASSPGQAWGYTF. The CDR3 DNA reads as TGTGCCAGCTCACCAGGACAGGCTTGGGGCTACACCTTC. The rearrangement links TRBV18 to TRBJ1-2, with 7 positions matching TRBD1. Germline trimming cut 2 bases from V and 8 bases from J; bases unmatched to any gene: 5. CDR1 is KGHSH and CDR2 is LQKENI in the germline V gene. The length of the CDR3 is 13 residues.

The rearrangement uses TRBV12-3 or TRBV12-4 and TRBJ2-3; D is perhaps TRBD1 (5 bases). V shed 6 bases and J shed 10 bases, with 11 bases lying between them. CDR3 length: 11 residues. The CDR3 sequence: CASSGWGSQYF. CDR3 nucleotides: TGTGCCAGCAGCGGATGGGGCTCGCAGTATTTT.

The chain employs TRBV11-2 and TRBJ1-2; D is ambiguous. This CDR3 region has 14 residues. The germline V gene encodes CDR1 SGHAT and CDR2 FQNNGV. V gave up 3 bases and J gave up 0 bases, with 8 bases separating them. The DNA of the CDR3 is TGTGCCAGCAGCTTTCCGCAGGCTAACTATGGCTACACCTTC. Encoded protein: CASSFPQANYGYTF.